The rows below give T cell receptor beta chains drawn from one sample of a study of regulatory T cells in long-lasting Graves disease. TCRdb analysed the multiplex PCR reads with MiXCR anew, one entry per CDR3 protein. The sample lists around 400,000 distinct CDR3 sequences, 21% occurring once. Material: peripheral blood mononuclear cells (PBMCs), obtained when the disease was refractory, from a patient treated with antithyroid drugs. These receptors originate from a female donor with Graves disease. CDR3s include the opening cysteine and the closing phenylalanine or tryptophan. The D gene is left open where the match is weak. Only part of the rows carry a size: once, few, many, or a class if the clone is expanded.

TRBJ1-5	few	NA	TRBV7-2	CASSIGGFQPQHF	TGTGCCAGCAGCATTGGGGGGTTTCAGCCCCAGCATTTT
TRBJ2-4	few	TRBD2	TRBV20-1	CSAPREGERIQYF	TGCAGTGCCCCCCGGGAGGGGGAGCGGATTCAGTACTTC
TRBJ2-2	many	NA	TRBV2	CASSVKFPNTGELFF	TGTGCCAGCAGTGTGAAGTTCCCCAACACCGGGGAGCTGTTTTTT
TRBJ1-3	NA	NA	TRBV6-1	CAIRGRSGNTIYF	TGTGCCATCAGGGGCCGCTCTGGAAACACCATATATTTT
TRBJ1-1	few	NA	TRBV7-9	CASSRDRTDTEAFF	TGTGCCAGCAGCCGAGACAGGACGGACACTGAAGCTTTCTTT
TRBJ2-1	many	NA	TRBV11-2	CASSLGELPYEQFF	TGTGCCAGCAGCTTAGGGGAGCTACCCTATGAGCAGTTCTTC
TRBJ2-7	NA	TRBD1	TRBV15	CATSRTARGIIYEQYF	TGTGCCACCAGCAGAACCGCCAGGGGGATCATCTACGAGCAGTACTTC
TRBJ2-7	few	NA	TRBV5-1	CASSLGGRDPSYEQYF	TGCGCCAGCAGCTTGGGCGGCCGGGATCCATCCTACGAGCAGTACTTC
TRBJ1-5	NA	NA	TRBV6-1	CASSRQINQPQHF	TGTGCCAGCAGCCGACAGATCAATCAGCCCCAGCATTTT
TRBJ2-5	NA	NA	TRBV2	CASTSGQETQYF	TGTGCCAGCACCAGCGGCCAAGAGACCCAGTACTTC
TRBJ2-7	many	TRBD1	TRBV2	CASNLGQGTYEQYF	TGTGCCAGCAATTTAGGACAGGGAACCTACGAGCAGTACTTC
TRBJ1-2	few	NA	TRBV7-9	CASSHRRGEGYTF	TGTGCCAGCAGTCATCGACGGGGAGAAGGCTACACCTTC
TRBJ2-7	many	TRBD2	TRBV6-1	CASSTGLAGDEQYF	TGTGCCAGCAGTACTGGACTAGCGGGAGACGAGCAGTACTTC
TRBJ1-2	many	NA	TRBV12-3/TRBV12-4	CASSFGSLEDGYTF	TGTGCCAGCAGTTTCGGGTCTTTAGAGGATGGCTACACCTTC
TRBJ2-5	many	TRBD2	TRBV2	CASRMRESVETQYF	TGTGCCAGCCGGATGCGGGAGAGTGTCGAGACCCAGTACTTC
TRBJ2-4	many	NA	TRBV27	CASSLGAGYIQYF	TGTGCCAGCAGTTTGGGGGCAGGTTACATTCAGTACTTC
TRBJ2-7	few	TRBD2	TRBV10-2	CASSEALQGELAGAEQYF	TGCGCCAGCAGTGAGGCCCTCCAAGGAGAACTAGCGGGAGCCGAGCAGTACTTC
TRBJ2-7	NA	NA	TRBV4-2	CASSPRPGDEQYF	TGTGCCAGCAGCCCTCGGCCTGGGGACGAGCAGTACTTC
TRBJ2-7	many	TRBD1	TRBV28	CASSRDRVHEQYF	TGTGCCAGCAGCCGGGACAGGGTCCACGAGCAGTACTTC
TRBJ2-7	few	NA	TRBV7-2	CASSPTGFEQYF	TGTGCCAGCAGCCCAACAGGGTTCGAGCAGTACTTC
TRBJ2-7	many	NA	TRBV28	CASSFRGSYPYEQYF	TGTGCCAGCAGTTTTAGAGGGTCCTACCCCTACGAGCAGTACTTC
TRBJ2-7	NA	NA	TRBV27	CASSLNGGHGSPYEQYF	TGTGCCAGCAGTTTAAACGGGGGACACGGATCTCCCTACGAGCAGTACTTC
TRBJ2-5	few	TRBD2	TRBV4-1	CASSQETSGQETQYF	TGCGCCAGCAGCCAAGAGACTAGCGGACAAGAGACCCAGTACTTC
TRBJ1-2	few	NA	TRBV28	CASSLWRDLANFGYTF	TGTGCCAGCAGTTTATGGCGAGACTTGGCAAATTTTGGCTACACCTTC
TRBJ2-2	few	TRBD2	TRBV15	CATSRAPLAGSNTGELFF	TGTGCCACCAGCAGAGCCCCACTAGCGGGATCGAACACCGGGGAGCTGTTTTTT
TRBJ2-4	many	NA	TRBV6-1	CAASVGSGNIQYF	TGTGCCGCCAGTGTTGGGTCCGGTAACATTCAGTACTTC
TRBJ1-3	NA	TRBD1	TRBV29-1	CSVLTGQDSGNTIYF	TGCAGCGTACTTACGGGACAGGACTCTGGAAACACCATATATTTT
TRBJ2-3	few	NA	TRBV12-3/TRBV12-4	CASSLGPPSTDTQYF	TGTGCCAGCAGTTTAGGGCCTCCTAGCACAGATACGCAGTATTTT
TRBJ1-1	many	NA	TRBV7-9	CASSPLSEAFF	TGTGCCAGCAGCCCATTATCTGAAGCTTTCTTT
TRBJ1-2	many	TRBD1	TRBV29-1	CSVRDRGTYGYTF	TGCAGCGTTCGGGACAGGGGGACCTATGGCTACACCTTC
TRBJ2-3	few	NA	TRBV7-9	CASSLAAPASTDTQYF	TGTGCCAGCAGCTTAGCGGCGCCAGCAAGCACAGATACGCAGTATTTT
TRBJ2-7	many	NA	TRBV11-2	CASSLYETGPYGQYF	TGTGCCAGCAGCTTATACGAGACAGGACCTTACGGGCAGTACTTC
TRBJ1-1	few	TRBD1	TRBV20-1	CSANGQVKSWTEAFF	TGCAGTGCCAACGGACAGGTGAAATCTTGGACTGAAGCTTTCTTT
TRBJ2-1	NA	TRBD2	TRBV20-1	CSARDVKREGRYSYNEQFF	TGCAGTGCTAGAGATGTTAAGCGGGAGGGCCGGTATTCCTACAATGAGCAGTTCTTC